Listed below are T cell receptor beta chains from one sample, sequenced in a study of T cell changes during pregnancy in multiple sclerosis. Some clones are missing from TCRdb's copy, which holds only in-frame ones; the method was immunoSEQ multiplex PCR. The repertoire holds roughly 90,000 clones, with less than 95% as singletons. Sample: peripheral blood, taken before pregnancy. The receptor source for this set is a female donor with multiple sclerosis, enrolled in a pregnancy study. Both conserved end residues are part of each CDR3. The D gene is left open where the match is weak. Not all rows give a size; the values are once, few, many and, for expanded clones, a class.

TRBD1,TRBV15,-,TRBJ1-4,TGTGCCACCAGCCGGGACAGGGGGGTTAATGAAAAACTGTTTTTT,CATSRDRGVNEKLFF
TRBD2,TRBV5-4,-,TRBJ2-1,TGTGCCAGCAGCTTGGGGGGACTAGCGGGGGGAACTGAGCAGTTCTTC,CASSLGGLAGGTEQFF
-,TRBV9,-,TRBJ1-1,TGTGCCAGCAGCGTAGCCAGGGGTTTGGGCACTGAAGCTTTCTTT,CASSVARGLGTEAFF
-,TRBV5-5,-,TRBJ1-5,TGTGCCAGCAGCTCATGGCAGGGTCAGCCCCAGCATTTT,CASSSWQGQPQHF
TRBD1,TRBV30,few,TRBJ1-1,TGTGCCTGGGATCCGGGACAGAGGACTGAAGCTTTCTTT,CAWDPGQRTEAFF
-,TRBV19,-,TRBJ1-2,TGTGCCAGTAGTATATGGGGCGCAGGGTACTTTACCTTC,CASSIWGAGYFTF
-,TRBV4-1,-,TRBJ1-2,TGCGCCAGCAGCCAAGTTGGGGGGTGGGCCTCCCTCGACTACACCTTC,CASSQVGGWASLDYTF
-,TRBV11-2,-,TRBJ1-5,TGTGCCAGCAGCTTAGGGGTGGGGGCGTTTGGCAATCAGCCCCAGCATTTT,CASSLGVGAFGNQPQHF
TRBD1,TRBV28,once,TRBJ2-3,TGTGCCAGCAGTCGACAGGGGGCAAGCACAGATACGCAGTATTTT,CASSRQGASTDTQYF
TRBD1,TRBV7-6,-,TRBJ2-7,TGTGCCAGCTCGGAGGTGGACAGGGAATGCTACGAGCAGTACTTC,CASSEVDRECYEQYF
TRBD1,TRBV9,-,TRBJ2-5,TGTGCCAGCAGCTCGGGACAGGGGGTAGAGACCCAGTACTTC,CASSSGQGVETQYF
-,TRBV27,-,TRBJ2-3,TGTGCCAGCAGTTTGATCCGAACAGGATACACAGATACGCAGTATTTT,CASSLIRTGYTDTQYF
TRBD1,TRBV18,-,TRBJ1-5,TGTGCCAGCTCACAGACGACAGGGAACAATCAGCCCCAGCATTTT,CASSQTTGNNQPQHF
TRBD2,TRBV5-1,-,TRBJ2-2,TGCGCCAGCAGCTTCGTCCCGGGACTAGCGGGGGGCCAAACCGGGGAGCTGTTTTTT,CASSFVPGLAGGQTGELFF
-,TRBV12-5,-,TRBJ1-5,TGTGCTAGTGGTTTGACTTATCAGCCCCAGCATTTT,CASGLTYQPQHF
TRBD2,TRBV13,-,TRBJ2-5,TGTGCCAGCAGCCAACAAGCGGGAGGGCCAAAAGAGACCCAGTACTTC,CASSQQAGGPKETQYF
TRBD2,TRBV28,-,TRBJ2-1,TGTGCCAGCAGTTACCTAGCGGGAGGTCTTCGGAATGAGCAGTTCTTC,CASSYLAGGLRNEQFF
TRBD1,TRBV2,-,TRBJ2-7,TGTGCCAGCAGTGAAGGGGGACAGGGCTACGAGCAGTACTTC,CASSEGGQGYEQYF
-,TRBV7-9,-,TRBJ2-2,TGTGCCAGCAGCCTTGCACCCAGGAACACCGGGGAGCTGTTTTTT,CASSLAPRNTGELFF
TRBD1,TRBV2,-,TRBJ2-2,TGTGCCAGCAGGGTGACAGGGAGCACCGGGGAGCTGTTTTTT,CASRVTGSTGELFF
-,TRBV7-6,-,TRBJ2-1,TGTGCCAGCAGCTTAGCGGAAGACAGTGTTCTGGAGCAGTTCTTC,CASSLAEDSVLEQFF
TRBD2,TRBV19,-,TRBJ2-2,TGTGCCAGTAGTTTACTAGCGGCTAACACCGGGGAGCTGTTTTTT,CASSLLAANTGELFF
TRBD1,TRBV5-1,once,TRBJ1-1,TGCGCCAGCGGGACAGGGGAAAACTATCTCACTGAAGCTTTCTTT,CASGTGENYLTEAFF
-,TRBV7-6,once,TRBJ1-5,TGTGCCAGCAGCCCATCGATTGGGGGCTATCAGCCCCAGCATTTT,CASSPSIGGYQPQHF
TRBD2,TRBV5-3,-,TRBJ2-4,TGTGCCAGAAGCAGCGGGGGGGCTCTAGGCAAAAACATTCAGTACTTC,CARSSGGALGKNIQYF
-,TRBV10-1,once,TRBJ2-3,TGCGCCAGCAGTGAGTCCAGAGGGCCCTTAGGTCCCACAGATACGCAGTATTTT,CASSESRGPLGPTDTQYF
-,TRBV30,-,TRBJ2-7,TGTGCCTGGGGAGCCGGTGGCGAGCAGTACTTC,CAWGAGGEQYF
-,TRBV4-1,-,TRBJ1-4,TGCGCCAGCAGCCACCTCGGGGCGCCCAAGGGGGATAATGAAAAACTGTTTTTT,CASSHLGAPKGDNEKLFF
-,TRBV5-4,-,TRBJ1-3,TGTGCCAGCAGCTATCGATCGGCTGGAAACACCATATATTTT,CASSYRSAGNTIYF
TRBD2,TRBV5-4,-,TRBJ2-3,TGTGCCAGCAGCGCCGGGGGGAGCCCAGATACGCAGTATTTT,CASSAGGSPDTQYF
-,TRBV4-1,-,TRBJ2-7,TGCGCCAGCAGCCAAGGGGGGGAGTACTACTACGAGCAGTACTTC,CASSQGGEYYYEQYF
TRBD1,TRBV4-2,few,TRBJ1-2,TGTGCCAGCAGCCCCCTTGGGGACAGGCTATATGGCTACACCTTC,CASSPLGDRLYGYTF
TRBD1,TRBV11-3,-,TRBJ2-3,TGTGCCAGCAGCTCCCCACAGGGGGCTGGGGATACGCAGTATTTT,CASSSPQGAGDTQYF
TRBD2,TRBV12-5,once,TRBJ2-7,TGTGCTAGTGGTTTGGTGGGCAGGGAGGGCGAGCAGTACTTC,CASGLVGREGEQYF
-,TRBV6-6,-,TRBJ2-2,TGTGCCAGCAGTTACTACAGGCCTGACACCGGGGAGCTGTTTTTT,CASSYYRPDTGELFF
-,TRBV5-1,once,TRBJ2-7,TGCGCCAGCAGCCCGGGACTCCTGGACTCCTACGAGCAGTACTTC,CASSPGLLDSYEQYF
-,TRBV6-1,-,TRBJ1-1,TGTGCCAGCAGTGACGGGGGGGCAAACACTGAAGCTTTCTTT,CASSDGGANTEAFF
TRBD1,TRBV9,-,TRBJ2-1,TGTGCCAGCAGCGTCGGACAGGTATACAATGAGCAGTTCTTC,CASSVGQVYNEQFF
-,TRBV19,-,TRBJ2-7,TGTGCCAGTAGTACTCCGTACGAGCAGTACTTC,CASSTPYEQYF
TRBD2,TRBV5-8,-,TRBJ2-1,TGTGCCAGCAGCTTGCGCGGGACTAGCGGGAGGAAACGCGATGAGCAGTTCTTC,CASSLRGTSGRKRDEQFF
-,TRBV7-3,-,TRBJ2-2,TGTGCCAGCAGCTTAGACAGACGGGACACCGGGGAGCTGTTTTTT,CASSLDRRDTGELFF
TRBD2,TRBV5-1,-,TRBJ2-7,TGCGCCAGCAGCTTGGGTCCCTTGGCGGGGGGAGTCGAGCAGTACTTC,CASSLGPLAGGVEQYF
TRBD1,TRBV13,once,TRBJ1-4,TGTGCCAGCAGCTTGGGACAGGGCGGTGAAAAACTGTTTTTT,CASSLGQGGEKLFF
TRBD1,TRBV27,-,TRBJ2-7,TGTGCCACCGCAGGGGGATACGAGCAGTACTTC,CATAGGYEQYF
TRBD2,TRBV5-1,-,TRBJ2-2,TGCGCCAGCAGCTTGGTCAGGGAGGGCACCGGGGAGCTGTTTTTT,CASSLVREGTGELFF
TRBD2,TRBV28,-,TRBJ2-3,TGTGCCAGCAGACCCTGGAGCGCGGGAGTAGGAGATACGCAGTATTTT,CASRPWSAGVGDTQYF
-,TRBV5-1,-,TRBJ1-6,TGCGCCAGCAGCTGGGGGGGACTCTATAATTCACCCCTCCACTTT,CASSWGGLYNSPLHF
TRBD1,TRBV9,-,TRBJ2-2,TGTGCCAGCCGGACAGGGAACACCGGGGAGCTGTTTTTT,CASRTGNTGELFF
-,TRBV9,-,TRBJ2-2,TGTGCCAGCAGCGTCGGGGGAACGAACACCGGGGAGCTGTTTTTT,CASSVGGTNTGELFF
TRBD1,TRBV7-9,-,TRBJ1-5,TGTGCCAGCAGCCTTGGGACAGGGCTTGGTCAGCCCCAGCATTTT,CASSLGTGLGQPQHF
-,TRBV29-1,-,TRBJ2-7,TGCAGCGTCCGGACACTTTACGAGCAGTACTTC,CSVRTLYEQYF
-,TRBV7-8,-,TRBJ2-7,TGTGCCAGCAGCACGTACAGGGTCGCCTCGACCTACGAGCAGTACTTC,CASSTYRVASTYEQYF
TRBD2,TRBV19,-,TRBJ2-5,TGTGCCAGTAGACAAGCGGGACTGATCCAAGAGACCCAGTACTTC,CASRQAGLIQETQYF
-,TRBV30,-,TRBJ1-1,TGTGCCTGCTCCCCCGTGGGGGGGCCGAACACTGAAGCTTTCTTT,CACSPVGGPNTEAFF
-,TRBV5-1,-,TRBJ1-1,TGCGCCAGCAGCTTGGAGGGAGGGCCGAACACTGAAGCTTTCTTT,CASSLEGGPNTEAFF